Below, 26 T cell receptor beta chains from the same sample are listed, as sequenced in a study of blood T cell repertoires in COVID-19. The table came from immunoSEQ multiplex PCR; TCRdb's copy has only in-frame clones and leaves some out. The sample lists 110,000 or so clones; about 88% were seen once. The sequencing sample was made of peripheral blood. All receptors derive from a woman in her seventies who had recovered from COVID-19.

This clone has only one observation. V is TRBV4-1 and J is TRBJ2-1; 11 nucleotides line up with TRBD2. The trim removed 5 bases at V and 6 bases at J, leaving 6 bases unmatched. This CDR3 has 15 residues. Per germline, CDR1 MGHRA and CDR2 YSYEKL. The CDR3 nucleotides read TGCGCCAGCAGCTCGGGACTAGCGGTATTCAATGAGCAGTTCTTC. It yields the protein CASSSGLAVFNEQFF.

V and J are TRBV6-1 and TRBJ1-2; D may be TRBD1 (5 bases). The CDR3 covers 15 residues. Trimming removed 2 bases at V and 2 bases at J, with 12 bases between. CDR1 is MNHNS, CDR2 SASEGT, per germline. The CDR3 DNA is TGTGCCAGCAGTGAAAATAGGACACCGAACTATGGCTACACCTTC. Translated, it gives CASSENRTPNYGYTF.

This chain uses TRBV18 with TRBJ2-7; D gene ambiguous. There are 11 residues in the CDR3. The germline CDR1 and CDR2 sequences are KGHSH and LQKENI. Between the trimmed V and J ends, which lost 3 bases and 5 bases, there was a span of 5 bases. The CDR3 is CASSPAHEQYF. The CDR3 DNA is TGTGCCAGCTCACCGGCCCACGAGCAGTACTTC.

The CDR3 sequence: CATLTGGGGNTIYF. As DNA, the CDR3 is TGTGCCACGTTGACAGGGGGCGGTGGAAACACCATATATTTT. The chain uses TRBV28 and TRBJ1-3, with TRBD1 identical over 10 bases. Trimming cost V 10 bases and J 3 bases; bases outside gene matches: 6. This CDR3 comprises 14 residues. Germline assignment: CDR1 MDHEN and CDR2 SYDVKM.

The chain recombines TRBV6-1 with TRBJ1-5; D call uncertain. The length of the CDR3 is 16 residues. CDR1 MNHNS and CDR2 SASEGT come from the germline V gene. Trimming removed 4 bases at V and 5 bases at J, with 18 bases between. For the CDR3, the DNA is TGTGCCAGCAGTGGAGGTGTGACGGAGCTTCATCAGCCCCAGCATTTT. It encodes CASSGGVTELHQPQHF.

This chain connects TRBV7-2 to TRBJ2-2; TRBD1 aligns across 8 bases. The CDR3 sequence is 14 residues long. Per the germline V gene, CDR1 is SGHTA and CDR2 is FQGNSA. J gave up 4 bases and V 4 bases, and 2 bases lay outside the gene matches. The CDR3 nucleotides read TGTGCCAGCAGCTCTACAGGGGGCACCGGGGAGCTGTTTTTT. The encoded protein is CASSSTGGTGELFF.

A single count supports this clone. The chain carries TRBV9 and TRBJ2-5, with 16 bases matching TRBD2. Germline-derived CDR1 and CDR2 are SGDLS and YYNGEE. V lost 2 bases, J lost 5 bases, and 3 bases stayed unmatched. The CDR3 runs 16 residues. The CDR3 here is CASSVGTSGRGETQYF. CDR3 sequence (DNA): TGTGCCAGCAGCGTGGGGACTAGCGGGAGGGGGGAGACCCAGTACTTC.

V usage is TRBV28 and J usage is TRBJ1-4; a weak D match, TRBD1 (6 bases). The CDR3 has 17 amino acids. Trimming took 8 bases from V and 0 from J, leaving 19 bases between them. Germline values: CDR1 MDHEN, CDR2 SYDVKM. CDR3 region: CASSRGGSLTTNEKLFF. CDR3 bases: TGTGCCAGCTCAAGGGGGGGGTCACTAACAACTAATGAAAAACTGTTTTTT.

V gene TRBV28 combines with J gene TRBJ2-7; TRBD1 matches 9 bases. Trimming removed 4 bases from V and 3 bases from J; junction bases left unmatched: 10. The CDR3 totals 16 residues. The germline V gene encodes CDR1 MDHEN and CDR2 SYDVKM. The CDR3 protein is CASSSQYRDRVYEQYF. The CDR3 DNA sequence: TGTGCCAGCAGTTCCCAATACCGGGACAGGGTCTACGAGCAGTACTTC.

CDR3 loop: CAWTERFPYNEQFF. CDR3 in DNA: TGTGCCTGGACCGAGCGGTTCCCTTACAATGAGCAGTTCTTC. The rearrangement uses TRBV30 and TRBJ2-1; a possible D gene is TRBD2 (5 bases). Germline loops: CDR1 GTSNPN, CDR2 SVGIG (reference sequence). The ends were cut back, 4 bases at V and 4 bases at J, with 14 bases in the middle. This CDR3 region has 14 residues.

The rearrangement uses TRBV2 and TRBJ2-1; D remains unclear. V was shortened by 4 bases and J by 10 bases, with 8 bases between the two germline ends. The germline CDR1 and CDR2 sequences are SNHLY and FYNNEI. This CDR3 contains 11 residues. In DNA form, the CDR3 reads TGTGCCAGCAGTGCCCGGAGCGAGCAGTTCTTC. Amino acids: CASSARSEQFF.

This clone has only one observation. In DNA form, the CDR3 reads TGTGCCAGCAGTCTGGGACAGGGGGCAAGAGTGCAGTACTTC. This encodes CASSLGQGARVQYF. The chain uses TRBV27 and TRBJ2-7, with 12 bases matching TRBD1. CDR1 MNHEY and CDR2 SMNVEV come from the germline V gene (reference sequence). V shed 5 bases, J shed 9 bases, and the junction held 8 bases outside the gene matches. The CDR3 extends over 14 amino acids.

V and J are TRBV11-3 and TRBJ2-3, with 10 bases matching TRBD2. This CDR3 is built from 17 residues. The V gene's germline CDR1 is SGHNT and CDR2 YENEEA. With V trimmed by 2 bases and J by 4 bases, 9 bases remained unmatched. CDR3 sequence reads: CASSLNQLAGKADTQYF. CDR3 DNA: TGTGCCAGCAGCTTAAACCAACTAGCGGGAAAGGCAGATACGCAGTATTTT.

The CDR3 sequence: CASSLRDRAMWRAKNIQYF. CDR3 DNA sequence: TGTGCCAGCAGCCTACGGGACAGGGCAATGTGGAGGGCCAAAAACATTCAGTACTTC. The chain combines TRBV5-6 with TRBJ2-4; 9 nucleotides align to TRBD1. V trimming: 4 bases; J trimming: 1 base; junction bases outside the gene matches: 15. This CDR3 has 19 residues. Germline V gene data show CDR1 as SGHDT and CDR2 as YYEEEE.

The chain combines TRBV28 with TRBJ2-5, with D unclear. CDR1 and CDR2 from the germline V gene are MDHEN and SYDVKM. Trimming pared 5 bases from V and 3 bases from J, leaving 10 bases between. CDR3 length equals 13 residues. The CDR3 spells CASSPHMEETQYF. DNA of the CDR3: TGTGCCAGCAGTCCTCACATGGAAGAGACCCAGTACTTC.

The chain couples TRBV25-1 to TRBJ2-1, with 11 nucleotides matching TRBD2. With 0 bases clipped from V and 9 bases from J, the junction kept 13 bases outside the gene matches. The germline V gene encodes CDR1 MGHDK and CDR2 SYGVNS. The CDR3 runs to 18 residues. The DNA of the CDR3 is TGTGCCAGCAGTGAATATCCCCGGCCTAGCGGGGGGCGTATTGAGCAGTTCTTC. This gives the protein CASSEYPRPSGGRIEQFF.

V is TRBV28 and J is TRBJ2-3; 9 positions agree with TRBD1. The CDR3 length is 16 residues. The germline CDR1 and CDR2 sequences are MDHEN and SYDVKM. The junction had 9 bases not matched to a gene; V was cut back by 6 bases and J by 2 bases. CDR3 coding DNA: TGTGCCAGCAGCCTCACCGGGACAGGGTACACAGATACGCAGTATTTT. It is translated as CASSLTGTGYTDTQYF.

The chain's CDR3 is CSASGRLAGERKTQYF. The CDR3 region has the DNA TGCAGTGCTAGTGGGAGGTTAGCGGGAGAGAGGAAGACCCAGTACTTC. The V gene is TRBV20-1, the J gene TRBJ2-5, with TRBD2 identical over 9 bases. Germline loops: CDR1 DFQATT, CDR2 SNEGSKA (reference sequence). V trimming: 3 bases; J trimming: 6 bases; junction bases outside the gene matches: 14. The CDR3 is 16 residues long.

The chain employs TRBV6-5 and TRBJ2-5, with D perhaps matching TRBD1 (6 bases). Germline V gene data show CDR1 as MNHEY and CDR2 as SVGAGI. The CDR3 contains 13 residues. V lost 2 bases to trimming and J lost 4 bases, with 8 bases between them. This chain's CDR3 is CASSYGQPETQYF. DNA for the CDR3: TGTGCCAGCAGTTACGGACAGCCAGAGACCCAGTACTTC.

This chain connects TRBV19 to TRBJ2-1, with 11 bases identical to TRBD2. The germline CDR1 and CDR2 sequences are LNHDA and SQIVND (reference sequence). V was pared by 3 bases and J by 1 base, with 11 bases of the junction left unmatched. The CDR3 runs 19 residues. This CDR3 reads CASSILAGGASGSYNEQFF. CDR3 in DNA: TGTGCCAGTAGTATCTTAGCGGGAGGGGCGTCAGGGTCCTACAATGAGCAGTTCTTC.

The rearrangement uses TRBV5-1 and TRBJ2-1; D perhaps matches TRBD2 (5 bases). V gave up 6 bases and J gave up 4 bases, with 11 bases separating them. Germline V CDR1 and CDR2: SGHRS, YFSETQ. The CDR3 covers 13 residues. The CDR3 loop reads CASKEGSYNEQFF. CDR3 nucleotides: TGCGCCAGCAAAGAGGGTTCGTACAATGAGCAGTTCTTC.

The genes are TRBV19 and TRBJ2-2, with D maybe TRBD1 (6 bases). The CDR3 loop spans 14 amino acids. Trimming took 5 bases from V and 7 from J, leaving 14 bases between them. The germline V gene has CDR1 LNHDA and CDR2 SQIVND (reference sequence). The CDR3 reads CASSPRTAIGELFF. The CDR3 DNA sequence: TGTGCCAGTAGTCCGAGGACAGCGATCGGGGAGCTGTTTTTT. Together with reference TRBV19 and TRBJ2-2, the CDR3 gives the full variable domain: DGGITQSPKYLFRKEGQNVTLSCEQNLNHDAMYWYRQDPGQGLRLIYYSQIVNDFQKGDIAEGYSVSREKKESFPLTVTSAQKNPTAFYLCASSPRTAIGELFFGEGSRLTVL.

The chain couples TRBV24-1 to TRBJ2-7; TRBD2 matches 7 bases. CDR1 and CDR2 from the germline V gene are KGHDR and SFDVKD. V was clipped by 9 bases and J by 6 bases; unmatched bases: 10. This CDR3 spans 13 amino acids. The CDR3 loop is CATSLSGAFEQYF. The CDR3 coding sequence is TGTGCCACCTCCCTGAGCGGGGCGTTCGAGCAGTACTTC.

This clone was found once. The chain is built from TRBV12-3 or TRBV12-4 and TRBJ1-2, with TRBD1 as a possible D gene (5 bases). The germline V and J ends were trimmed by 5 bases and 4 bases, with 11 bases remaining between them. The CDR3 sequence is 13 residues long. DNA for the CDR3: TGTGCCAGCAGTCTCGACAGTAGCTATGGCTACACCTTC. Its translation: CASSLDSSYGYTF.

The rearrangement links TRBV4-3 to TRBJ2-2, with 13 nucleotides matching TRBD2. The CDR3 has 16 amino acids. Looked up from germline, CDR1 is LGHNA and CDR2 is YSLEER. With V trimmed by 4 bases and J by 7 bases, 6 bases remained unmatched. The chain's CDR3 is CASSPGLAGTDGELFF. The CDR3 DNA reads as TGCGCCAGCAGCCCGGGACTAGCGGGGACTGACGGGGAGCTGTTTTTT.

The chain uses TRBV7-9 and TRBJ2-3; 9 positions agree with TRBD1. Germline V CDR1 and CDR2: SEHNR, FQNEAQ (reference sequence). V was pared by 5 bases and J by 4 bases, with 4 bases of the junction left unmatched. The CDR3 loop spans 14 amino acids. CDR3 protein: CASSLTGGADTQYF. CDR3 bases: TGTGCCAGCAGCCTTACAGGGGGCGCAGATACGCAGTATTTT.